This is a list of T cell receptor beta chains from one sample in a study of patients and donors after allogeneic stem cell transplantation. TCRdb called the RT-PCR reads again in MiXCR, with one record for every CDR3 protein. The table shows approximately 150,000 distinct CDR3 sequences, with over 25% occurring only once. Sequencing was performed on blood, either unsorted or a sorted T cell fraction (not recorded which). The receptors originated from a human donor who was either an allogeneic HSCT recipient or a stem cell or donor lymphocyte infusion donor (not recorded which). It is not recorded whose cells these are; they may come from a transplant donor. CDR3s include the opening cysteine and the closing phenylalanine or tryptophan. The D gene is left open where the match is weak. A row's size may be missing; if present it is once, few, many or a size class.

V gene,clone size,D gene,J gene,CDR3 protein,CDR3 DNA
TRBV28,few,TRBD1,TRBJ2-1,CASSPPPGQGNEQFF,TGTGCCAGCAGCCCCCCTCCGGGACAGGGCAATGAGCAGTTCTTC
TRBV4-2,few,NA,TRBJ2-5,CASSQVSAQQETQYF,TGTGCCAGCAGCCAAGTGTCGGCACAGCAAGAGACCCAGTACTTC
TRBV7-9,NA,NA,TRBJ1-5,CASSLGAGNQPQHF,TGTGCCAGCAGCTTAGGGGCAGGGAATCAGCCCCAGCATTTT
TRBV27,NA,TRBD1,TRBJ2-7,CASQGVGSYEQYF,TGTGCCAGTCAGGGGGTCGGCTCCTACGAGCAGTACTTC
TRBV6-5,many,NA,TRBJ1-1,CASTRMMNTEAFF,TGTGCCAGCACGAGGATGATGAACACTGAAGCTTTCTTT
TRBV29-1,NA,NA,TRBJ1-4,CSALNEKLFF,TGCAGCGCCCTAAATGAAAAACTGTTTTTT
TRBV4-1,few,NA,TRBJ1-4,CASSQAPVSKVFLPTNEKLFF,TGCGCCAGCAGCCAAGCCCCGGTGAGCAAGGTTTTCTTGCCAACTAATGAAAAACTGTTTTTT
TRBV15,NA,TRBD1,TRBJ2-7,CATSSPRDRGLYEQYF,TGTGCCACCAGCAGTCCCCGGGACAGGGGGCTCTACGAGCAGTACTTC
TRBV6-5,few,TRBD1,TRBJ1-4,CASSYLGQGANEKLFF,TGTGCCAGCAGTTACTTAGGACAGGGGGCTAATGAAAAACTGTTTTTT
TRBV4-3,NA,TRBD2,TRBJ2-5,CASSQDPRLAGETQYF,TGCGCCAGCAGCCAAGATCCCCGACTAGCGGGAGAGACCCAGTACTTC
TRBV14,NA,TRBD1,TRBJ2-5,CASSRDRVIFQETQYF,TGTGCCAGCAGCCGGGACAGGGTAATATTTCAAGAGACCCAGTACTTC
TRBV5-5,few,NA,TRBJ1-5,CASSLVGIQNQPQHF,TGTGCCAGCAGCTTGGTTGGGATTCAAAATCAGCCCCAGCATTTT
TRBV11-2,NA,NA,TRBJ1-6,CASSLQGPPNSPLHF,TGTGCCAGCAGCTTACAGGGCCCCCCCAATTCACCCCTCCACTTT
TRBV3-1,NA,NA,TRBJ1-2,CASSQDFTKEPSNYGYIF,TGTGCCAGCAGCCAAGATTTTACAAAAGAGCCCTCTAACTATGGCTACATCTTC
TRBV7-2,NA,TRBD2,TRBJ2-1,CASSTRTSGMYNEQFF,TGTGCCAGCAGCACCAGAACTAGCGGTATGTACAATGAGCAGTTCTTC
TRBV6-1,NA,TRBD1,TRBJ1-6,CASHFGTGENSPLHF,TGTGCCAGCCATTTCGGGACAGGGGAGAATTCACCCCTCCACTTT
TRBV6-5,NA,TRBD1,TRBJ2-7,CASSKRPGQGSYEQYF,TGTGCCAGCAGTAAAAGGCCGGGACAGGGCTCCTACGAGCAGTACTTC
TRBV7-2,once,NA,TRBJ2-3,CASSLASGSTDTQYF,TGTGCCAGCAGCTTAGCAAGCGGAAGCACAGATACGCAGTATTTT